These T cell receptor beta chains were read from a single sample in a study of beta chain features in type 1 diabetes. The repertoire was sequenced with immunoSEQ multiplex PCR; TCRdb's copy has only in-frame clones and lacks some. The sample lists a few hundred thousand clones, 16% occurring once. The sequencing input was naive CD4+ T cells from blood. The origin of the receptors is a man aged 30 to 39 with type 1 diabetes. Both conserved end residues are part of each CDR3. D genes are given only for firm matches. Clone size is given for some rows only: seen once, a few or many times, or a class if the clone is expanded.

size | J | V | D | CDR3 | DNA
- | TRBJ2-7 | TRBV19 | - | CASSGQGARYEQYF | TGTGCCAGTAGTGGGCAGGGAGCACGCTACGAGCAGTACTTC
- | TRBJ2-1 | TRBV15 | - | CATSRDTSSYNEQFF | TGTGCCACCAGCAGAGATACTAGCTCCTACAATGAGCAGTTCTTC
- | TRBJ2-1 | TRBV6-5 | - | CASSYKGSLNEQFF | TGTGCCAGCAGTTATAAAGGCTCGCTGAATGAGCAGTTCTTC
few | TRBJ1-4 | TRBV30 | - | CACVQPTNEKLFF | TGTGCCTGTGTACAGCCAACTAATGAAAAACTGTTTTTT
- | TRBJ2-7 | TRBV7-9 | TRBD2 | CASSAGGSSYEQYF | TGTGCCAGCAGCGCGGGGGGAAGCTCCTACGAGCAGTACTTC
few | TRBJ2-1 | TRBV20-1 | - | CSAPVYNEQFF | TGCAGTGCCCCAGTTTACAATGAGCAGTTCTTC
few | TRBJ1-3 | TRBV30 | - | CAWRSSGNTIYF | TGTGCCTGGAGGTCCTCTGGAAACACCATATATTTT
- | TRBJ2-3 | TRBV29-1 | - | CSVGSLSSGTQYF | TGCAGCGTTGGGTCCCTAAGTAGTGGTACGCAGTATTTT
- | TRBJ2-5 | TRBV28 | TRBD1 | CASSPGDRGQETQYF | TGTGCCAGCAGTCCGGGGGACAGGGGACAAGAGACCCAGTACTTC
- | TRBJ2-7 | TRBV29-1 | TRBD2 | CSVGLAGVPSYEQYF | TGCAGCGTTGGACTAGCGGGAGTCCCCTCCTACGAGCAGTACTTC
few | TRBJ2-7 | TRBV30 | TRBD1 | CAWKEDRGVSYEQYF | TGTGCCTGGAAGGAGGACAGGGGAGTTTCCTACGAGCAGTACTTC
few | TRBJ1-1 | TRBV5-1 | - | CASSLYSGPNTEAFF | TGCGCCAGCAGCTTGTACTCCGGGCCGAACACTGAAGCTTTCTTT
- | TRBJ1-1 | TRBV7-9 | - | CASSLKTGNTEAFF | TGTGCCAGCAGCTTAAAAACCGGGAACACTGAAGCTTTCTTT
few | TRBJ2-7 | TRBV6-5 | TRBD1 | CASSATGYYEQYF | TGTGCCAGCAGCGCGACAGGGTACTACGAGCAGTACTTC
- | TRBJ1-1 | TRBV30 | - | CAWSGREAFF | TGTGCCTGGAGTGGAAGGGAAGCTTTCTTT
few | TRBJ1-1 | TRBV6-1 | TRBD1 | CASSDAGQLTEAFF | TGTGCCAGCAGTGACGCGGGACAGCTCACTGAAGCTTTCTTT
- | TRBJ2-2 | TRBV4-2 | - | CASSQSTNTGELFF | TGTGCCAGCAGCCAATCTACGAACACCGGGGAGCTGTTTTTT
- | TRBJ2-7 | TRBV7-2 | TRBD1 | CASRNSGTGSYEQYF | TGTGCCAGCAGAAACTCCGGGACAGGATCCTACGAGCAGTACTTC
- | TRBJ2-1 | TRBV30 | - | CAWSRLTGEQFF | TGTGCCTGGAGCCGACTGACAGGAGAGCAGTTCTTC
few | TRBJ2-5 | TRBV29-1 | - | CSIHEGRGSETQYF | TGCAGTATTCACGAGGGCAGGGGCTCAGAGACCCAGTACTTC
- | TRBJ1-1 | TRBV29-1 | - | CSVLNTEAFF | TGCAGCGTCTTAAACACTGAAGCTTTCTTT
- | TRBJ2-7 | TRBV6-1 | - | CASSQDAEYEQYF | TGTGCCAGCAGCCAAGACGCAGAATACGAGCAGTACTTC
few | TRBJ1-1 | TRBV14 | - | CASSQGMNTEAFF | TGTGCCAGCAGCCAGGGAATGAACACTGAAGCTTTCTTT
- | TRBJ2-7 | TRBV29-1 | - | CSVGLKGTYEQYF | TGCAGCGTTGGCCTTAAGGGAACCTACGAGCAGTACTTC
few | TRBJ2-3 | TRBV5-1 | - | CASSSGDTQYF | TGCGCCAGCAGCTCGGGAGATACGCAGTATTTT
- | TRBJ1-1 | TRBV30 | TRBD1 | CAWGTVTEAFF | TGTGCCTGGGGGACAGTGACTGAAGCTTTCTTT